The 27 T cell receptor beta chains in this list originate from one sample, sequenced in a study of PD-1 blockade in classical Hodgkin lymphoma. All trial patients relapsed after autologous stem cell transplantation. Assay used: immunoSEQ multiplex PCR; TCRdb lists only in-frame clones, some missing. The data hold more than 10,000 clones, with approximately 85% observed a single time. This specimen consisted of peripheral blood mononuclear cells (PBMCs), obtained at baseline. The receptor set was obtained from a human donor with classical Hodgkin lymphoma.

The chain uses TRBV5-1 and TRBJ1-2, with a tentative D call TRBD1 (5 bases). The length of the CDR3 is 14 residues. Trimming stripped 0 bases from V and 4 bases from J, with 10 bases between. The germline V gene has CDR1 SGHRS and CDR2 YFSETQ. For the CDR3, the DNA is TGCGCCAGCAGCTTGGCGCAGGGAGGCTATGGCTACACCTTC. The encoded protein is CASSLAQGGYGYTF.

The gene calls are TRBV5-4 and TRBJ1-6; a possible D gene is TRBD1 (5 bases). Trimming stripped 2 bases from V and 10 bases from J, with 13 bases between. Germline values: CDR1 SGHNT, CDR2 YYREEE (reference sequence). The CDR3 contains 14 residues. Here the CDR3 DNA reads TGTGCCAGCAGCTTAGGGCCGGGGGACTCACCCCTCCACTTT. Protein: CASSLGPGDSPLHF.

The rearrangement links TRBV9 to TRBJ2-1; 9 nucleotides line up with TRBD1. V shed 3 bases, J shed 11 bases, and the junction held 6 bases outside the gene matches. The CDR3 runs 13 residues. CDR1 and CDR2 from the germline V gene are SGDLS and YYNGEE. DNA for the CDR3: TGTGCCAGCAGCGACCCCGGACAGGGGAAGCAGTTCTTC. Residues: CASSDPGQGKQFF.

V gene TRBV18 combines with J gene TRBJ2-3; D is uncertain. Trimming cost V 4 bases and J 6 bases, with 11 bases left between them. CDR1 and CDR2 from the germline V gene are KGHSH and LQKENI. The length of the CDR3 is 13 residues. Here the CDR3 reads CASSRSILDTQYF. DNA for the CDR3: TGTGCCAGCTCACGATCGATATTGGATACGCAGTATTTT.

The gene calls are TRBV4-2 and TRBJ1-1; 7 bases agree with TRBD1. The J segment lost 6 bases and the V segment lost 1 base, leaving 2 bases of the junction unmatched. This CDR3 is 13 amino acids long. The V gene's germline CDR1 is LGHNA and CDR2 YNFKEQ. For the CDR3, the DNA is TGTGCCAGCAGCCAAGGGGACAGTGCTGAAGCTTTCTTT. Encoded protein: CASSQGDSAEAFF.

CDR3: CASSLTGSQETQYF. As DNA, the CDR3 is TGCGCCAGCAGCCTGACCGGGTCCCAAGAGACCCAGTACTTC. This chain joins TRBV4-1 and TRBJ2-5; the D is unclear. The CDR3 extends over 14 amino acids. V lost 4 bases and J 1 base, leaving 10 bases between the germline ends. From germline, CDR1 is MGHRA and CDR2 YSYEKL.

This chain joins TRBV12-5 and TRBJ2-5; 7 bases line up with TRBD1. The length of the CDR3 is 15 residues. V shed 1 base and J 4 bases; nucleotides not matched to a gene: 6. CDR1 is LGHNT and CDR2 is FRNRAP in the germline V gene. The CDR3 protein is CASGLGRPGGETQYF. CDR3 DNA sequence: TGTGCTAGTGGTTTGGGGCGCCCAGGGGGAGAGACCCAGTACTTC.

The chain is built from TRBV28 and TRBJ2-1; TRBD2 agrees at 9 bases. Germline CDR1 MDHEN, CDR2 SYDVKM. The CDR3 covers 14 residues. Trimming removed 2 bases from V and 7 bases from J; junction bases left unmatched: 3. The CDR3 region has the DNA TGTGCCAGCAGTTTAGCGGGGGGGCGGAATGAGCAGTTCTTC. Translated: CASSLAGGRNEQFF.

This clone was counted only a few times. The chain carries TRBV30 and TRBJ2-7; 9 nucleotides align to TRBD2. Germline trimming cut 0 bases from V and 7 bases from J; bases unmatched to any gene: 13. Germline V gene sequence: CDR1 GTSNPN, CDR2 SVGIG (reference sequence). The CDR3 runs 16 residues. CDR3 sequence reads: CAWSVPKAGGSEEQYF. CDR3 coding DNA: TGTGCCTGGAGTGTACCCAAAGCGGGAGGATCAGAAGAGCAGTACTTC. Complete variable domain (other parts from reference TRBV30 and TRBJ2-7): SQTIHQWPATLVQPVGSPLSLECTVEGTSNPNLYWYRQAAGRGLQLLFYSVGIGQISSEVPQNLSASRPQDRQFILSSKKLLLSDSGFYLCAWSVPKAGGSEEQYFGPGTRLTVT.

The chain carries TRBV9 and TRBJ2-1; D is unclear. Per germline, CDR1 SGDLS and CDR2 YYNGEE. The V end lost 3 bases, the J end lost 5 bases, and 12 bases lay between the germline ends. The CDR3 contains 14 residues. The CDR3 loop reads CASSAIEFNNEQFF. CDR3 nucleotides: TGTGCCAGCAGCGCTATCGAGTTTAACAATGAGCAGTTCTTC. The full variable domain, its missing parts supplied by reference TRBV9 and TRBJ2-1, is DSGVTQTPKHLITATGQRVTLRCSPRSGDLSVYWYQQSLDQGLQFLIQYYNGEERAKGNILERFSAQQFPDLHSELNLSSLELGDSALYFCASSAIEFNNEQFFGPGTRLTVL.

The V and J genes are TRBV4-2 and TRBJ1-5; D remains unclear. The V end lost 1 base, the J end lost 0 bases, and 13 bases lay between the germline ends. CDR3 size: 17 residues. Germline V lookup: CDR1 LGHNA, CDR2 YNFKEQ. The CDR3 loop is CASSQGGFLNSNQPQHF. The CDR3 DNA is TGTGCCAGCAGCCAAGGGGGATTCCTCAATAGCAATCAGCCCCAGCATTTT.

The chain links TRBV7-2 to TRBJ1-1; 7 nucleotides match TRBD1. The trim removed 0 bases at V and 0 bases at J, leaving 16 bases unmatched. The CDR3 extends over 20 amino acids. Germline lookup yields CDR1 SGHTA and CDR2 FQGNSA. CDR3 sequence (DNA): TGTGCCAGCAGCTTAGCCGACAGGGTGAAAAAAGGGTCGTTGAACACTGAAGCTTTCTTT. This encodes CASSLADRVKKGSLNTEAFF.

The chain has TRBV13 and TRBJ1-2; 10 nucleotides match TRBD1. Trimming removed 4 bases from V and 6 bases from J; junction bases left unmatched: 2. The V gene's germline CDR1 is PRHDT and CDR2 FYEKMQ (reference sequence). This CDR3 has 13 residues. CDR3: CASSYDRGHGYTF. Written as DNA, the CDR3 is TGTGCCAGCAGCTACGACAGGGGGCATGGCTACACCTTC.

V gene TRBV18 combines with J gene TRBJ2-7, with 7 positions matching TRBD1. CDR1 and CDR2 (germline): KGHSH, LQKENI. CDR3 length equals 14 residues. J lost 2 bases, V lost 3 bases, and 4 bases had no gene match. In nucleotides, the CDR3 is TGTGCCAGCTCACCGGGACAGCCAACCTACGAGCAGTACTTC. Translated: CASSPGQPTYEQYF. The whole variable domain, remainder taken from reference TRBV18 and TRBJ2-7, is NAGVMQNPRHLVRRRGQEARLRCSPMKGHSHVYWYRQLPEEGLKFMVYLQKENIIDESGMPKERFSAEFPKEGPSILRIQQVVRGDSAAYFCASSPGQPTYEQYFGPGTRLTVT.

V and J are TRBV9 and TRBJ2-1, with 7 bases fitting TRBD1. Germline V gives CDR1 SGDLS, CDR2 YYNGEE. The junction had 0 bases not matched to a gene; V was cut back by 0 bases and J by 0 bases. The CDR3 has 15 residues. The CDR3 nucleotides read TGTGCCAGCAGCGTAGCAGGGGGCTCCTACAATGAGCAGTTCTTC. Amino acids: CASSVAGGSYNEQFF.

This clone was detected only once. The chain is built from TRBV2 and TRBJ1-2; perhaps TRBD1 as D (5 bases). The germline V gene encodes CDR1 SNHLY and CDR2 FYNNEI. This CDR3 has 14 residues. V was cut by 7 bases and J by 6 bases, with 18 bases left in between. The CDR3 DNA reads as TGTGCCAGCACCCTTCGGGGGGGGAGAGATGGCTACACCTTC. This gives the protein CASTLRGGRDGYTF.

This clone has a handful of counts. The chain links TRBV28 to TRBJ1-2; no clear D gene. Germline CDR1 MDHEN, CDR2 SYDVKM. V shed 6 bases and J shed 6 bases, with 8 bases lying between them. This CDR3 comprises 11 residues. The DNA for the CDR3 is TGTGCCAGCAGCCTGGGCGATGGCTACACCTTC. Protein sequence: CASSLGDGYTF.

In this sample, this clone turned up a few times. This chain connects TRBV9 to TRBJ2-1; 10 bases match TRBD2. This CDR3 has 18 amino acids. Germline loops: CDR1 SGDLS, CDR2 YYNGEE. Trimming cost V 0 bases and J 8 bases; bases outside gene matches: 14. The DNA of the CDR3 is TGTGCCAGCAGCGTAGAAGTTAGCGGGGGGCTTAGGATCGATGAGCAGTTCTTC. Its translation: CASSVEVSGGLRIDEQFF.

The chain joins TRBV5-6 to TRBJ1-2, with D maybe TRBD1 (6 bases). Trimming shortened V by 3 bases and J by 4 bases, and 19 bases separated the two germline ends. Germline V gives CDR1 SGHDT, CDR2 YYEEEE. CDR3 length: 16 amino acids. DNA of the CDR3: TGTGCCAGCAGCTCGTCAAAACAGGGAGATGTCTATGGCTACACCTTC. As protein: CASSSSKQGDVYGYTF.

This clone was observed a few times. Mismatch with germline at one junction end may stem from a read error. J is TRBJ2-7 and V is TRBV7-8; 8 nucleotides align to TRBD1. The CDR3 spans 14 residues. Looked up from germline, CDR1 is SGHVS and CDR2 is FQNEAQ. In DNA form, the CDR3 reads TGTGCCTGCGAAGACAGGGGTTCCTCCCACGAGCAGTACTTC. Amino acid sequence: CACEDRGSSHEQYF.

The chain links TRBV7-3 to TRBJ2-4; TRBD1 aligns across 8 bases. The CDR3 spans 13 residues. Germline V gives CDR1 SGHTA, CDR2 FQGTGA. V lost 3 bases, J lost 6 bases, and 1 base stayed unmatched. CDR3 amino acids: CASSLGQANIQYF. Here the CDR3 DNA reads TGTGCCAGCAGCTTGGGACAGGCAAACATTCAGTACTTC.

The J gene is TRBJ2-2, the V gene TRBV5-6; D uncertain. The CDR3 totals 16 residues. Per the germline V gene, CDR1 is SGHDT and CDR2 is YYEEEE. Trimming shortened V by 4 bases and J by 0 bases, and 13 bases separated the two germline ends. CDR3 sequence: CASSDTDVANTGELFF. CDR3 DNA: TGTGCCAGCAGCGATACGGACGTCGCGAACACCGGGGAGCTGTTTTTT.

The J gene is TRBJ2-1, the V gene TRBV28, with D unclear. From germline, CDR1 is MDHEN and CDR2 SYDVKM. The CDR3 runs 13 residues. The V and J ends lost 6 bases and 5 bases respectively, with 11 bases between them. For the CDR3, the DNA is TGTGCCAGCAGAGAAGGTACAAACAATGAGCAGTTCTTC. Its translation is CASREGTNNEQFF.

This chain connects TRBV30 to TRBJ1-5; tentatively, D is TRBD1 (6 bases). V was cut by 2 bases and J by 7 bases, with 12 bases left in between. Per germline, CDR1 GTSNPN and CDR2 SVGIG (reference sequence). The CDR3 extends over 13 amino acids. CDR3 sequence: CAWSSQGIQPQHF. CDR3 DNA: TGTGCCTGGAGTAGTCAGGGGATCCAGCCCCAGCATTTT.

The rearrangement links TRBV7-2 to TRBJ2-5, with D tentatively TRBD1 (5 bases). V lost 1 base to trimming and J lost 9 bases, with 18 bases between them. Per the germline V gene, CDR1 is SGHTA and CDR2 is FQGNSA. The CDR3 is made up of 15 amino acids. The CDR3 region has the DNA TGTGCCAGCAGCTTAGGTCAGGGTTTTGTCTGGTCCCAGTACTTC. Encoded protein: CASSLGQGFVWSQYF.

This chain joins TRBV7-2 and TRBJ1-2, with a weak D call TRBD1 (6 bases). Germline CDR1 SGHTA, CDR2 FQGNSA. V was pared by 3 bases and J by 1 base, with 15 bases between. The CDR3 contains 16 residues. The CDR3 DNA reads as TGTGCCAGCAGCTTGTCCCGGGACACCGTTAACTATGGCTACACCTTC. This gives the protein CASSLSRDTVNYGYTF.

The rearrangement joins TRBV19 to TRBJ2-7, with D unclear. V was clipped by 4 bases and J by 3 bases, with 7 bases between them. From germline, CDR1 is LNHDA and CDR2 SQIVND (reference sequence). This CDR3 comprises 12 residues. The CDR3, as DNA: TGTGCCAGTAGTAGCAGCTACTACGAGCAGTACTTC. Its protein is CASSSSYYEQYF.